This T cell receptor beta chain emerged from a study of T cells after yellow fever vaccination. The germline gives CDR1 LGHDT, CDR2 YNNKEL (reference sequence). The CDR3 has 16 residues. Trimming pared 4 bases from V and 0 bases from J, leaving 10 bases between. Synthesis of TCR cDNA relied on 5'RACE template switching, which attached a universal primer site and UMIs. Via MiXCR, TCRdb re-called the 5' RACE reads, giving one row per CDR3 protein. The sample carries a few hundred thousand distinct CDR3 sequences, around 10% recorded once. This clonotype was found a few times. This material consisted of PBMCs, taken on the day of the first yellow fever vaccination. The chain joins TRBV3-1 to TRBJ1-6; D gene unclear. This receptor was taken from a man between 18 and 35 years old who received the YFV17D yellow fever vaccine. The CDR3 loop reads CASSPLGGSYNSPLHF. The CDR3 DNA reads TGTGCCAGCAGCCCCCTGGGAGGCTCCTATAATTCACCCCTCCACTTT.